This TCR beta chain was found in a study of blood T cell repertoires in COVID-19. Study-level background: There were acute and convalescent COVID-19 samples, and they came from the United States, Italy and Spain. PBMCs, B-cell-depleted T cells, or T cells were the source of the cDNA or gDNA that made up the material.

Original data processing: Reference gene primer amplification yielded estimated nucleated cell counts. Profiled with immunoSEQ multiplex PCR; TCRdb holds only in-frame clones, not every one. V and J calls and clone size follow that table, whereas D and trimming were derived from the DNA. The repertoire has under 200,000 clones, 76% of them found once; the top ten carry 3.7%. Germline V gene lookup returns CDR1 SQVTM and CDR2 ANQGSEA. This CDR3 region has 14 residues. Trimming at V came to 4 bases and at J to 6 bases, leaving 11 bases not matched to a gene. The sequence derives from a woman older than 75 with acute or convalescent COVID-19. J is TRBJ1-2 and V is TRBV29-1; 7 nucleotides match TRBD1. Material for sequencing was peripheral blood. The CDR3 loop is CSVGQGGFVDGYTF. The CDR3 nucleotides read TGCAGCGTTGGACAGGGCGGTTTCGTCGATGGCTACACCTTC.